One sample yielded the 11 T cell receptor beta chains listed below, sequenced in a study of T cells after yellow fever vaccination (dated by TCRdb to the late 2010s). The method behind the library was 5' RACE. Sequenced on an Illumina HiSeq 2500. In-frame beta chains were kept once TCRdb had trimmed the public reads at Q25 with fastp and called clones with MiXCR. Each entry is one CDR3 protein sequence, shown with its most common DNA and genes. Present in this sample are over 100,000 distinct CDR3 sequences, 7% to 8.5% of which were seen just once. About 25% of the sample goes to the ten largest clones. The label giving this sample's treatment or condition can be read as: live attenuated yellow fever vaccine strain. The input for sequencing was CD8+ T cells sorted from PBMCs, taken 45 days after the yellow fever booster vaccination. The receptors come from a man aged 30 to 45 who received the YFV17D yellow fever vaccine.

In its sample, this clonotype was seen many times. This chain connects TRBV5-5 to TRBJ2-7, with D perhaps matching TRBD2 (6 bases). The CDR3 has 15 residues. Trimming pared 1 base from V and 4 bases from J, leaving 15 bases between. CDR1 is SGHKS and CDR2 is YYEKEE in the germline V gene (reference sequence). As DNA, the CDR3 is TGTGCCAGCAGCTTGTACCCGACGGCGGGGTACGAGCAGTACTTC. Its translation: CASSLYPTAGYEQYF.

This clonotype was seen a handful of times. This chain links TRBV27 with TRBJ2-7; D gene ambiguous. CDR1 is MNHEY, CDR2 SMNVEV, per germline (reference sequence). V was trimmed by 3 bases and J by 11 bases, leaving 20 bases between them. The CDR3 has 14 amino acids. The CDR3 sequence: CASSLDWAARFKYF. As DNA, the CDR3 is TGTGCCAGCAGTTTGGATTGGGCAGCGAGATTCAAGTACTTC.

V gene TRBV6-2 or TRBV6-3 combines with J gene TRBJ2-1; the match to TRBD2 covers 14 bases. The CDR3 contains 15 residues. From germline, CDR1 is MNHEY and CDR2 SVGEGT. J gave up 10 bases and V 4 bases, and 6 bases lay outside the gene matches. The CDR3 DNA reads as TGTGCCAGCAGTTCACGGGGACTAGCGGGAGAGGAGCAGTTCTTC. Translated, it gives CASSSRGLAGEEQFF.

This clonotype showed up many times. The chain couples TRBV11-2 to TRBJ2-7; TRBD1 agrees at 7 bases. The CDR3 is made up of 13 amino acids. Germline loops: CDR1 SGHAT, CDR2 FQNNGV. V lost 5 bases to trimming and J lost 4 bases; unmatched junction nucleotides: 5. The CDR3 protein is CASSVTGKYEQYF. For the CDR3, the DNA is TGTGCCAGCAGCGTGACAGGGAAGTACGAGCAGTACTTC.

There are many counts of this clonotype. The chain carries TRBV29-1 and TRBJ2-5; unclear D gene. CDR1 SQVTM and CDR2 ANQGSEA come from the germline V gene. The CDR3 spans 11 residues. V was shortened by 5 bases and J by 2 bases, with 6 bases between the two germline ends. This CDR3 reads CSVFPQETQYF. CDR3 bases: TGCAGCGTTTTTCCGCAAGAGACCCAGTACTTC.

The chain combines TRBV5-4 with TRBJ2-1, with TRBD1 matching 10 bases. The V gene's germline CDR1 is SGHNT and CDR2 YYREEE (reference sequence). The CDR3 consists of 15 residues. V lost 4 bases and J lost 4; bases outside the gene matches: 5. CDR3 sequence (DNA): TGTGCCAGCAGCCCGGACAGGGGGAATTACAATGAGCAGTTCTTC. Translation: CASSPDRGNYNEQFF.

With respect to this clonotype: This clone may be a read error of a much larger clone one base away. This chain connects TRBV6-6 to TRBJ2-1; no firm D call. V gave up 5 bases and J gave up 8 bases, with 10 bases separating them. Germline CDR1 reads MNHNY; CDR2 reads SVGAGI (reference sequence). This CDR3 has 12 amino acids. For the CDR3, the DNA is TGTGCCAGCAGTCCTAACTCTCATGAGCAGTTCTTC. Amino acids: CASSPNSHEQFF.

This clonotype appeared a few times. The junction departs from germline at one end; a sequencing error may be responsible. This rearrangement joins TRBV3-1 to TRBJ2-1; either TRBD1 or TRBD2 may supply D (5 bases each). Germline values: CDR1 LGHDT, CDR2 YNNKEL (reference sequence). The CDR3 consists of 14 residues. CDR3 DNA: TGTGCCAGCAGCCCTGCCGGGACCTACGATGAGCAGTTCTTC. It translates to CASSPAGTYDEQFF.

This clonotype has a count of ten or more. The J gene is TRBJ2-5, the V gene TRBV27, with 8 bases that match TRBD2. Germline V lookup: CDR1 MNHEY, CDR2 SMNVEV (reference sequence). J lost 4 bases, V lost 5 bases, and 12 bases had no gene match. CDR3 length: 16 amino acids. For the CDR3, the DNA is TGTGCCAGCAGTCCTTTAGCGGGACCCCCCGGAGAGACCCAGTACTTC. It specifies CASSPLAGPPGETQYF.

V is TRBV6-5 and J is TRBJ2-5; 14 bases align to TRBD2. This CDR3 has 16 amino acids. Looked up from germline, CDR1 is MNHEY and CDR2 is SVGAGI. With V trimmed by 6 bases and J by 5 bases, 8 bases remained unmatched. The CDR3 nucleotides read TGTGCCAGCAGCCAAAGACTAGCGGGAGGGCCGGAGACCCAGTACTTC. Its translation: CASSQRLAGGPETQYF.

This clonotype was seen repeatedly, ten times or more. The chain is built from TRBV6-5 and TRBJ1-2; no clear D. There are 17 residues in the CDR3. V lost 5 bases, J lost 0 bases, and 19 bases lay in between. Germline-derived CDR1 and CDR2 are MNHEY and SVGAGI. The CDR3 is CASSTGMLIRANYGYTF. The CDR3, as DNA: TGTGCCAGCAGTACTGGGATGTTGATAAGAGCTAACTATGGCTACACCTTC.